Below, one TCR beta chain is given with its context. This sample is drawn from a study of blood T cell repertoires in COVID-19. Study at large: Spain, Italy and the United States supplied samples that represented acute and convalescent COVID-19. Sources were T cells, B-cell-depleted T cells, or PBMCs; the material itself was cDNA or gDNA.

Germline V CDR1 and CDR2: LNHDA, SQIVND (reference sequence). V shed 1 base and J shed 6 bases, with 9 bases lying between them. The length of the CDR3 is 14 residues. In the original processing: The authors estimated nucleated cell counts from reference gene primer amplification. Using immunoSEQ multiplex PCR, the repertoire was profiled, and TCRdb retains in-frame clones only, with some absent. The V and J calls and the clone size are those of that table, but D and trimming were determined from the DNA. Among about 260,000 clones, 86% were seen once, and the ten largest hold about 10%. The chain joins TRBV19 to TRBJ1-4; no firm D call. Material: peripheral blood. This TCR derives from a man in his forties with active or convalescent COVID-19. Here the CDR3 reads CASSIGGAHEKLFF. CDR3 coding DNA: TGTGCCAGTAGTATAGGGGGAGCCCATGAAAAACTGTTTTTT.